The rows below give T cell receptor beta chains drawn from one sample of a study of blood T cell repertoires in COVID-19. The assay was immunoSEQ multiplex PCR, and TCRdb's table has in-frame clones only and misses some. Among fewer than 250,000 clones, about 83% were seen once, and the ten largest hold approximately 6%. The specimen sequenced was peripheral blood. The origin of the receptors is a woman older than 75 with COVID-19, enrolled during active disease. Each CDR3 is given with its conserved first and last residue. A D gene is named only where the DNA matches it firmly. Clone size is shown for a subset of rows, as once, few, many or a class of expanded clone.

-	TRBV10-3	TRBJ1-5	-	CAISESATGLTQPQHF	TGTGCCATCAGTGAATCGGCTACAGGGTTGACTCAGCCCCAGCATTTT
-	TRBV5-1	TRBJ2-5	TRBD1	CASSLGQGPQETQYF	TGCGCCAGCAGCTTGGGACAGGGGCCGCAAGAGACCCAGTACTTC
-	TRBV19	TRBJ1-6	TRBD1	CASSPDRVNSPLHF	TGTGCCAGTAGCCCCGACAGGGTCAATTCACCCCTCCACTTT
-	TRBV27	TRBJ1-6	TRBD1	CASSSVQGARSPLHF	TGTGCCAGCAGTTCCGTACAGGGGGCGCGATCACCCCTCCACTTT
-	TRBV18	TRBJ1-4	-	CASSPRQANEKLFF	TGTGCCAGCTCACCAAGACAGGCTAATGAAAAACTGTTTTTT
-	TRBV15	TRBJ1-2	TRBD1	CATSRDQGQGGVYGYTF	TGTGCCACCAGCAGAGATCAGGGACAGGGGGGGGTCTATGGCTACACCTTC
-	TRBV5-6	TRBJ2-3	TRBD2	CASSPRPGGPTDTQYF	TGTGCCAGCAGCCCTAGGCCGGGGGGACCCACAGATACGCAATATTTT
-	TRBV11-2	TRBJ1-5	TRBD1	CASSLDTGGGQPQHF	TGTGCCAGCAGCTTAGATACAGGGGGCGGACAGCCCCAGCATTTT
-	TRBV5-1	TRBJ1-1	-	CASSGQGRGEAFF	TGCGCCAGCAGCGGGCAGGGAAGGGGTGAAGCTTTCTTT
-	TRBV10-3	TRBJ1-1	TRBD1	CAIRGTGGSSNTEAFF	TGTGCCATCAGAGGAACAGGGGGTTCCTCGAACACTGAAGCTTTCTTT
-	TRBV5-1	TRBJ1-1	TRBD1	CASSFTGGETEAFF	TGCGCCAGCAGCTTTACAGGGGGAGAAACTGAAGCTTTCTTT
-	TRBV7-2	TRBJ2-4	-	CASSLPLAGNIQYF	TGTGCCAGCAGCTTACCACTAGCAGGGAACATTCAGTACTTC
-	TRBV4-2	TRBJ1-4	-	CASSQVHRSEKLFF	TGTGCCAGCAGCCAAGTCCACAGATCTGAAAAACTGTTTTTT
-	TRBV5-1	TRBJ2-1	-	CASSLDGNSYNEQFF	TGCGCCAGCAGCTTGGACGGGAACTCCTACAATGAGCAGTTCTTC
-	TRBV6-5	TRBJ2-7	TRBD1	CASSLSKGQLYEQYF	TGTGCCAGCAGTCTTTCGAAGGGACAGTTGTACGAGCAGTACTTC
-	TRBV3-1/TRBV3-2	TRBJ1-2	-	CASSPNLQTGLNTF	TGTGCCAGCAGTCCCAACCTGCAAACAGGGCTGAACACCTTC
-	TRBV24-1	TRBJ1-2	TRBD1	CATSDSGTGYGYTF	TGTGCCACCAGTGATTCCGGGACAGGCTATGGCTACACCTTC
-	TRBV24-1	TRBJ2-5	TRBD2	CATSDSTSVETQYF	TGTGCCACCAGTGACTCGACTAGCGTAGAGACCCAGTACTTC
-	TRBV3-1/TRBV3-2	TRBJ2-2	TRBD1	CASSHFTGVTGELFF	TGTGCCAGCAGCCATTTCACAGGGGTTACCGGGGAGCTGTTTTTT
-	TRBV10-3	TRBJ2-4	-	CAISEDSNAKNIQYF	TGTGCCATCAGTGAAGACAGCAATGCCAAAAACATTCAGTACTTC
-	TRBV18	TRBJ1-5	TRBD1	CASSPPGQGNNQPQHF	TGTGCCAGCTCACCACCCGGACAGGGGAACAATCAGCCCCAGCATTTT
-	TRBV7-9	TRBJ1-1	-	CASSLEMNTEAFF	TGTGCCAGCAGCCTCGAGATGAACACTGAAGCTTTCTTT
-	TRBV19	TRBJ1-5	-	CASSWAGNLNQPQHF	TGTGCCAGTAGTTGGGCAGGGAACTTAAATCAGCCCCAGCATTTT
-	TRBV19	TRBJ2-2	-	CASQTWNTGELFF	TGTGCCAGTCAGACTTGGAACACCGGGGAGCTGTTTTTT
-	TRBV5-5	TRBJ1-2	-	CASSLGGGYGYTF	TGTGCCAGCAGCTTGGGGGGCGGCTATGGCTACACCTTC
-	TRBV5-4	TRBJ1-2	TRBD1	CASSSFAGTADYGYTF	TGTGCCAGCAGCTCATTTGCCGGGACAGCTGACTATGGCTACACCTTC
-	TRBV9	TRBJ2-1	-	CASSTAGTLYNEQFF	TGTGCCAGCAGCACAGCCGGGACTTTATACAATGAGCAGTTCTTC
-	TRBV6-5	TRBJ2-1	-	CASRTGVRSYNEQFF	TGTGCCAGCCGAACGGGGGTCCGCTCCTACAATGAGCAGTTCTTC
-	TRBV7-9	TRBJ2-5	-	CASSPSGNGPQETQYF	TGTGCCAGCAGTCCAAGCGGAAACGGGCCCCAAGAGACCCAGTACTTC
once	TRBV11-2	TRBJ1-3	-	CASSSDSLSGNTIYF	TGTGCCAGCAGCTCGGACAGCCTGTCTGGAAACACCATATATTTT
-	TRBV19	TRBJ1-6	TRBD1	CAGSMGDSSYNSPLHF	TGTGCCGGTAGTATGGGGGACAGCTCCTATAATTCACCCCTCCACTTT
-	TRBV6-5	TRBJ1-2	-	CASRRGENSGYTF	TGTGCCAGCAGGCGCGGCGAGAATTCGGGCTACACCTTC
-	TRBV5-5	TRBJ2-2	-	CASSLDTRTGELFF	TGTGCCAGCAGCTTGGACACACGAACCGGGGAGCTGTTTTTT
-	TRBV4-1	TRBJ1-4	-	CASRKGGALGEKLFF	TGCGCCAGCAGGAAGGGGGGGGCACTAGGGGAAAAACTGTTTTTT
-	TRBV7-2	TRBJ1-6	TRBD1	CASWDRHLNNSPLHF	TGTGCCAGCTGGGACAGGCACCTAAATAATTCACCCCTCCACTTT
-	TRBV29-1	TRBJ1-1	TRBD1	CSVGDRVRTEAFF	TGCAGCGTTGGCGACAGGGTGCGGACTGAAGCTTTCTTT
-	TRBV6-5	TRBJ2-7	-	CASGATGPPYEQYF	TGTGCCAGCGGGGCTACAGGTCCTCCCTACGAGCAGTACTTC
-	TRBV15	TRBJ2-1	TRBD2	CATRFGGSGGYNEQFF	TGTGCCACTCGATTTGGGGGAAGCGGGGGCTACAATGAGCAGTTCTTC
-	TRBV19	TRBJ1-5	TRBD1	CASGAVDRAPFNQPQHF	TGTGCCAGTGGAGCAGTGGACAGGGCTCCTTTCAATCAGCCCCAGCATTTT
-	TRBV24-1	TRBJ1-2	-	CATSGQALNYGYTF	TGTGCCACCAGTGGACAGGCGTTAAACTATGGCTACACCTTC
few	TRBV6-5	TRBJ1-6	-	CATQRQTNSPLHF	TGTGCCACCCAAAGACAGACCAATTCACCCCTCCACTTT
-	TRBV5-1	TRBJ1-1	TRBD1	CASSSGTAQPAFF	TGCGCCAGCAGCTCCGGGACAGCCCAACCGGCTTTCTTT
-	TRBV7-9	TRBJ2-2	-	CASSSTGTTGELFF	TGTGCCAGCAGCTCAACAGGGACCACCGGGGAGCTGTTTTTT
-	TRBV28	TRBJ1-6	TRBD1	CASSLTDRQRSPLHF	TGTGCCAGCAGTTTAACGGACAGGCAACGATCACCCCTCCACTTT
-	TRBV5-4	TRBJ1-2	-	CASSYDRSYGYTF	TGTGCCAGCAGCTATGACAGGAGCTATGGCTACACCTTC